These T cell receptor beta chains were read from a single sample in a study of identical twins. TCRdb itself ran the 5' RACE reads through MiXCR, one entry per CDR3 protein. The data contain hundreds of thousands of distinct CDR3 sequences, 15% to 20% of them seen just once; the ten biggest clones take up around 14%. This sample was also put to use in a study of T cells expressing NK-cell markers.

What was sequenced was PBMCs. The source is a woman aged 18-29 years in good health. CDR3s include the opening cysteine and the closing phenylalanine or tryptophan. Fields, in order: V gene, J gene, clone size, D gene, CDR3 DNA, CDR3 protein. A D gene is named only where the DNA matches it firmly. Clone size is given for some rows only: seen once, a few or many times, or a class if the clone is expanded.

>TRBV5-1|TRBJ2-3|few|TRBD1
TGCGCCAGCAGCGGGGGCAGGGGGTCAGATACGCAGTATTTT
CASSGGRGSDTQYF
>TRBV7-9|TRBJ2-1|few|TRBD2
TGTGCCAGCAGCTTAGGGGGACTAGCGCGTATCAATGAGCAGTTCTTC
CASSLGGLARINEQFF
>TRBV15|TRBJ2-1|-|-
TGTGCCACCAGCAGAGAAGGGGGGGACGCGATGTTCTTC
CATSREGGDAMFF
>TRBV14|TRBJ2-3|-|-
TGTGCCAGCAGCCAAGAAGAGAGGTACCAACACCGAGATACGCAGTATTTT
CASSQEERYQHRDTQYF
>TRBV6-5|TRBJ1-5|-|-
TGTGCCAGCAGTTACTCGGCCTCTCAGGGACGGCATAGCAATCAGCCCCAGCATTTT
CASSYSASQGRHSNQPQHF
>TRBV6-5|TRBJ2-1|-|-
TGTGCCAGCAGCTACGGGGGATTCTACAATGAGCAGTTCTTC
CASSYGGFYNEQFF
>TRBV28|TRBJ2-7|-|TRBD1
TGTGCCAGCAGTTTATCCCCTCGGACAGGGACCATCTACGAGCAGTACTTC
CASSLSPRTGTIYEQYF
>TRBV5-1|TRBJ2-1|-|-
TGCGCCAGCAGCAGGCCGACTAGTACTGAGCAGTTCTTC
CASSRPTSTEQFF
>TRBV20-1|TRBJ2-3|-|TRBD2
TGCAGTGTTCGGACTAGCGGGCCCACAGATACGCAGTATTTT
CSVRTSGPTDTQYF
>TRBV25-1|TRBJ2-1|-|TRBD2
TGTGCCAGCAGTATTTTTGAGGGACTAGCGGGTGGGTGGACACAGCAGTTCTTC
CASSIFEGLAGGWTQQFF
>TRBV7-8|TRBJ1-2|-|-
TGTGCCAGCAGCTTAGACGCGGGAACGGAGGTCACCTTC
CASSLDAGTEVTF
>TRBV28|TRBJ2-7|-|-
TGTGCCAGCAGTTTATTTACGCAGGGAAGGGGGGAGCAGTACTTC
CASSLFTQGRGEQYF
>TRBV4-2|TRBJ2-3|few|-
TGTGCCAGCAGCCACCGCCCGAGGAACACAGATACGCAGTATTTT
CASSHRPRNTDTQYF
>TRBV20-1|TRBJ2-7|few|-
TGCAGTGCTGGGTGGGACGCCTACGAGCAGTACTTC
CSAGWDAYEQYF
>TRBV20-1|TRBJ2-5|few|TRBD2
TGCAGTGCTAGAGCCCGGGGGGGCCAAGAGACCCAGTACTTC
CSARARGGQETQYF
>TRBV20-1|TRBJ2-5|-|-
TGCAGTGCTAGACATTACAGGGTCCGCCGACAAGAGACCCAGTACTTC
CSARHYRVRRQETQYF
>TRBV3-1|TRBJ2-1|few|-
TGTGCCAGCAGCCAAGCCCCGAGCTCCTACAATGAGCAGTTCTTC
CASSQAPSSYNEQFF
>TRBV7-2|TRBJ2-2|few|-
TGTGCCAGCAGCTACCGGACTACCTACACCGGGGAGCTGTTTTTT
CASSYRTTYTGELFF
>TRBV6-1|TRBJ1-5|-|-
TGTGCCAGCAGTGAGTTGAAGGGACAGCCCCAGCATTTT
CASSELKGQPQHF
>TRBV24-1|TRBJ2-3|-|-
TGTGCCACCAGTGAAGTCCGAAGTGATACGCAGTATTTT
CATSEVRSDTQYF
>TRBV7-2|TRBJ2-4|-|-
TGTGCCAGCAGCACCCCGCGTTCGGGGCGCGGCAAAAACATTCAGTACTTC
CASSTPRSGRGKNIQYF
>TRBV20-1|TRBJ1-5|few|-
TGCAGTGCCCTGGGACGGCAAGTCTATAGCAATCAGCCCCAGCATTTT
CSALGRQVYSNQPQHF
>TRBV29-1|TRBJ2-7|-|TRBD1
TGCAGCGTTGGACAGGGGATCGGCTACGAGCAGTACTTC
CSVGQGIGYEQYF
>TRBV4-2|TRBJ2-1|few|-
TGTGCCAGCAGCCCCGCCCTTTGGAATGAGCAGTTCTTC
CASSPALWNEQFF
>TRBV6-5|TRBJ2-3|few|-
TGTGCCAGCAGTTACTCTCGGGCCCGCACAGATACGCAGTATTTT
CASSYSRARTDTQYF
>TRBV7-9|TRBJ2-7|few|-
TGTGCCAGCAGCACCCACGACAGGTCCTCCTACGAGCAGTACTTC
CASSTHDRSSYEQYF
>TRBV7-9|TRBJ1-2|few|-
TGTGCCAGCAGCTTAGTTTTACCGGGCGAGTATGGCTACACCTTC
CASSLVLPGEYGYTF
>TRBV29-1|TRBJ2-5|-|TRBD1
TGCAGCGCCGGTGACAGGGTAAAAGAGACCCAGTACTTC
CSAGDRVKETQYF
>TRBV4-2|TRBJ2-7|-|TRBD1
TGTGCCAGCAGCCAAAACTCCAGGGGGAATAGCGAGCAGTACTTC
CASSQNSRGNSEQYF
>TRBV12-3/TRBV12-4|TRBJ2-7|-|-
TGTGCCAGCAGCCGAAGCGAGGTATCCTACGAGCAGTACTTC
CASSRSEVSYEQYF
>TRBV4-2|TRBJ2-3|-|TRBD2
TGTGCCAGCAGCCAAGTGGATAGCGGGGGGGCCACAGATACGCAGTATTTT
CASSQVDSGGATDTQYF
>TRBV18|TRBJ2-1|few|TRBD1
TGTGCCAGCTCCCAGGACAGGTACAATGAGCAGTTCTTC
CASSQDRYNEQFF
>TRBV20-1|TRBJ2-7|few|-
TGCAGTGCTAGTTCCCCGTACACCTACGAGCAGTACTTC
CSASSPYTYEQYF
>TRBV6-6|TRBJ1-1|many|-
TGTGCCAGCAGTTCATCCGAGACAGGAGCTTTCTTT
CASSSSETGAFF
>TRBV6-1|TRBJ2-3|-|TRBD1
TGTGCCAGCAGCTCGACAGGGAGTGCAGATACGCAGTATTTT
CASSSTGSADTQYF
>TRBV7-9|TRBJ1-5|-|-
TGTGCCAGCAGCTCGTCTACGCAGCCCCAGCATTTT
CASSSSTQPQHF